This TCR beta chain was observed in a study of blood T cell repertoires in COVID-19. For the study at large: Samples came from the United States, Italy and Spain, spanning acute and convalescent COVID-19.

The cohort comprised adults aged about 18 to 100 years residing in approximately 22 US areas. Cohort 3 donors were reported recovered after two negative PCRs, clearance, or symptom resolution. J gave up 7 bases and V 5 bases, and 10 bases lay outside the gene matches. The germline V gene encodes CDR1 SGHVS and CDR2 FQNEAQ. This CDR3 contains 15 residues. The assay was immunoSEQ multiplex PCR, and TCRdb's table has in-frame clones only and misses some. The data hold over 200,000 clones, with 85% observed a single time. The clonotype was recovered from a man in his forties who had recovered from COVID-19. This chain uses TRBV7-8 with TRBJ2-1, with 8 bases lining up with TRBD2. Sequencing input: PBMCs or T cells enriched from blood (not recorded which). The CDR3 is CASSPFTGRGNEQFF. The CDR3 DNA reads TGTGCCAGCAGCCCCTTCACCGGGAGGGGGAATGAGCAGTTCTTC.